The 32 T cell receptor beta chains below all came from one sample that was sequenced in a study of high-grade serous ovarian cancer treatment subgroups. The repertoire was sequenced with immunoSEQ multiplex PCR; TCRdb's copy has only in-frame clones and lacks some. The sample consists of approximately 5,700 clones, about 69% of them appearing once. Tumor tissue was taken before any definitive surgery or chemotherapy was given. The material sequenced was tumor tissue. Receptors were obtained from a human donor with high-grade serous ovarian cancer.

This clone was detected only a few times. The chain combines TRBV5-1 with TRBJ2-2; 10 bases align to TRBD2. Germline assignment: CDR1 SGHRS and CDR2 YFSETQ. Trimming at V came to 2 bases and at J to 0 bases, leaving 4 bases not matched to a gene. This CDR3 spans 17 amino acids. The CDR3: CASSFRSGGANTGELFF. CDR3 in DNA: TGCGCCAGCAGCTTTAGGAGCGGGGGGGCGAACACCGGGGAGCTGTTTTTT.

This clone showed up just a few times. The V call is TRBV5-4, the J call TRBJ1-1; tentatively, D is TRBD1 (5 bases). Per the germline V gene, CDR1 is SGHNT and CDR2 is YYREEE (reference sequence). This CDR3 spans 14 amino acids. The V end lost 2 bases, the J end lost 9 bases, and 17 bases lay between the germline ends. CDR3 sequence: CASSFGRGETKAFF. DNA for the CDR3: TGTGCCAGCAGCTTTGGTCGAGGGGAGACTAAAGCTTTCTTT.

The rearrangement joins TRBV10-3 to TRBJ2-7, with 11 bases matching TRBD2. The CDR3 loop spans 12 amino acids. Germline assignment: CDR1 ENHRY and CDR2 SYGVKD. The J segment lost 5 bases and the V segment lost 9 bases, leaving 3 bases of the junction unmatched. This CDR3 is CAISGGAHEQYF. In DNA, the CDR3 is TGTGCCATTAGCGGGGGGGCCCACGAGCAGTACTTC.

A single count supports this clone. The V call is TRBV7-9, the J call TRBJ1-1, with D possibly matching TRBD1 (5 bases). CDR1 SEHNR and CDR2 FQNEAQ come from the germline V gene (reference sequence). Between the trimmed V and J ends, which lost 1 base and 3 bases, there was a span of 9 bases. The CDR3 loop spans 14 amino acids. CDR3 amino acids: CASSLGEGHTEAFF. CDR3 nucleotide sequence: TGTGCCAGCAGCTTAGGGGAGGGACACACTGAAGCTTTCTTT.

V usage is TRBV19 and J usage is TRBJ1-6, with 12 positions matching TRBD1. Germline V lookup: CDR1 LNHDA, CDR2 SQIVND (reference sequence). J gave up 8 bases and V 5 bases, and 7 bases lay outside the gene matches. The CDR3 loop spans 16 amino acids. CDR3 in DNA: TGTGCCAGTAGTCATCCGGGACAGGGGGCGGATTCACCCCTCCACTTT. This gives the protein CASSHPGQGADSPLHF.

The V and J genes are TRBV28 and TRBJ1-4; 11 bases map to TRBD1. CDR1 and CDR2 from the germline V gene are MDHEN and SYDVKM. Trimming took 7 bases from V and 7 from J; bases not matched to a gene: 14. The CDR3 loop spans 17 amino acids. CDR3 in amino acids: CASITWTGGRGGEKLFF. CDR3 nucleotide sequence: TGTGCCAGCATCACCTGGACAGGGGGCCGAGGTGGTGAAAAACTGTTTTTT.

The V gene is TRBV18, the J gene TRBJ1-2, with a weak D call TRBD1 (5 bases). The CDR3 contains 15 residues. Germline V gives CDR1 KGHSH, CDR2 LQKENI. V was pared by 3 bases and J by 2 bases, with 13 bases between. CDR3 in DNA: TGTGCCAGCTCACCTGACCGGGGCCGGAACTATGGCTACACCTTC. As protein: CASSPDRGRNYGYTF.

This clone was seen a handful of times. The chain uses TRBV10-1 and TRBJ1-2; D remains unclear. The CDR3 is 14 amino acids. The V end lost 0 bases, the J end lost 8 bases, and 13 bases lay between the germline ends. Per the germline V gene, CDR1 is WNHNN and CDR2 is SYGVQD (reference sequence). Written as DNA, the CDR3 is TGCGCCAGCAGTGAGTCCGATGGGGAGGAGGGCTACACCTTC. Its protein is CASSESDGEEGYTF.

V is TRBV5-5 and J is TRBJ1-2; tentatively, D is TRBD1 (5 bases). Germline CDR1 and CDR2: SGHKS and YYEKEE (reference sequence). The length of the CDR3 is 14 residues. Trimming took off 4 bases at V and 5 bases at J, with 15 bases between the two ends. The CDR3 region is CASSPDGGGYGYTF. Here the CDR3 DNA reads TGTGCCAGCAGCCCCGACGGGGGGGGGTATGGCTACACCTTC.

With respect to this clone: Other DNA variants within this sample encode the same CDR3. The chain recombines TRBV5-1 with TRBJ2-6, with TRBD1 matching over 7 bases. The ends lost 2 bases at V and 2 bases at J; junction bases unmatched: 1. Looked up from germline, CDR1 is SGHRS and CDR2 is YFSETQ. This CDR3 spans 15 amino acids. As DNA, the CDR3 is TGCGCCAGCAGCTTACAGGGGACTGGGGCCAACGTCCTGACTTTC. It specifies CASSLQGTGANVLTF.

This CDR3 is CASSPGGITDTQYF. The CDR3 coding sequence is TGTGCCAGCAGTCCTGGCGGAATCACAGATACGCAGTATTTT. J is TRBJ2-3 and V is TRBV7-2; D is undetermined. V shed 6 bases and J shed 2 bases, with 12 bases lying between them. The length of the CDR3 is 14 residues. Germline V gene lookup returns CDR1 SGHTA and CDR2 FQGNSA.

The rearrangement links TRBV28 to TRBJ1-1; possible D gene TRBD1, 5 bases. From germline, CDR1 is MDHEN and CDR2 SYDVKM. V was pared by 6 bases and J by 4 bases, with 15 bases between. The CDR3 has 14 amino acids. The CDR3, as DNA: TGTGCCAGCAGCCTGGGACGGAAAACCACTGAAGCTTTCTTT. It encodes CASSLGRKTTEAFF.

V is TRBV2 and J is TRBJ1-2; D is ambiguous. CDR1 is SNHLY and CDR2 is FYNNEI in the germline V gene. Trimming pared 0 bases from V and 4 bases from J, leaving 12 bases between. The CDR3 spans 15 residues. For the CDR3, the DNA is TGTGCCAGCAGTGAAGCGGAAGGAACGGTCTATGGCTACACCTTC. This sequence encodes CASSEAEGTVYGYTF. Drawing the rest from reference TRBV2 and TRBJ1-2, the complete variable domain is EPEVTQTPSHQVTQMGQEVILRCVPISNHLYFYWYRQILGQKVEFLVSFYNNEISEKSEIFDDQFSVERPDGSNFTLKIRSTKLEDSAMYFCASSEAEGTVYGYTFGSGTRLTVV.

This rearrangement joins TRBV5-4 to TRBJ1-6; no clear D gene. The V and J ends lost 0 bases and 8 bases respectively, with 9 bases between them. In germline, CDR1 is SGHNT, CDR2 YYREEE (reference sequence). This CDR3 has 14 residues. This chain's CDR3 is CASSLGITDSPLHF. The CDR3 DNA sequence: TGTGCCAGCAGCTTGGGTATAACAGATTCACCCCTCCACTTT.

This chain connects TRBV28 to TRBJ2-4; 7 bases match TRBD1. Germline V CDR1 and CDR2: MDHEN, SYDVKM. With 6 bases clipped from V and 1 base from J, the junction kept 9 bases outside the gene matches. The CDR3 runs 16 residues. CDR3 sequence reads: CASRLRQGTAKNIQYF. CDR3 in DNA: TGTGCCAGCAGGCTTAGACAGGGAACGGCCAAAAACATTCAGTACTTC. Drawing the rest from reference TRBV28 and TRBJ2-4, the complete variable domain is DVKVTQSSRYLVKRTGEKVFLECVQDMDHENMFWYRQDPGLGLRLIYFSYDVKMKEKGDIPEGYSVSREKKERFSLILESASTNQTSMYLCASRLRQGTAKNIQYFGAGTRLSVL.

The V and J genes are TRBV7-8 and TRBJ2-1, with D uncertain. The germline V and J ends were trimmed by 5 bases and 6 bases, with 17 bases remaining between them. The CDR3 totals 15 residues. The V gene's germline CDR1 is SGHVS and CDR2 FQNEAQ. The CDR3 here is CASSPVMAASNEQFF. Written as DNA, the CDR3 is TGTGCCAGCAGCCCAGTCATGGCGGCGTCCAATGAGCAGTTCTTC. The variable domain in full, completed from reference TRBV7-8 and TRBJ2-1, reads GAGVSQSPRYKVAKRGQDVALRCDPISGHVSLFWYQQALGQGPEFLTYFQNEAQLDKSGLPSDRFFAERPEGSVSTLKIQRTQQEDSAVYLCASSPVMAASNEQFFGPGTRLTVL.

The CDR3 DNA reads TGCGCCAGCAGCCAAGATTCGGCGGGGGGCTCATTGACGAACACTGAAGCTTTCTTT. It encodes CASSQDSAGGSLTNTEAFF. The chain joins TRBV4-3 to TRBJ1-1; D possibly corresponds to TRBD1 (6 bases). This CDR3 comprises 19 residues. Germline loops: CDR1 LGHNA, CDR2 YSLEER. The V gene lost 0 bases and the J gene lost 1 base, with 21 bases spanning the gap.

This chain uses TRBV6-5 with TRBJ1-2, with a tentative D call TRBD1 (6 bases). The germline gives CDR1 MNHEY, CDR2 SVGAGI. The CDR3 spans 13 residues. The V gene lost 10 bases and the J gene lost 4 bases, with 16 bases spanning the gap. This CDR3 reads CATMVQGLYGYTF. CDR3 sequence (DNA): TGTGCCACTATGGTACAGGGACTCTATGGCTACACCTTC.

The chain employs TRBV7-8 and TRBJ1-5, with 10 bases aligning to TRBD1. V shed 3 bases and J 2 bases; nucleotides not matched to a gene: 13. The V gene's germline CDR1 is SGHVS and CDR2 FQNEAQ. The CDR3 sequence is 19 residues long. This CDR3 reads CASSFRPGTGVGGNQPQHF. The CDR3 DNA reads TGTGCCAGCAGCTTCCGGCCCGGGACAGGGGTCGGGGGCAATCAGCCCCAGCATTTT. The variable domain in full, with the rest retrieved from reference TRBV7-8 and TRBJ1-5, is GAGVSQSPRYKVAKRGQDVALRCDPISGHVSLFWYQQALGQGPEFLTYFQNEAQLDKSGLPSDRFFAERPEGSVSTLKIQRTQQEDSAVYLCASSFRPGTGVGGNQPQHFGDGTRLSIL.

The rearrangement uses TRBV7-2 and TRBJ2-1, with D uncertain. The CDR3 consists of 13 residues. Germline V gene data show CDR1 as SGHTA and CDR2 as FQGNSA. Trimming cost V 1 base and J 12 bases, with 13 bases left between them. CDR3 nucleotide sequence: TGTGCCAGCAGCTTAGAGGCCGAGAAATCGCAGTTCTTC. It yields the protein CASSLEAEKSQFF.

This clone was observed once. This sequence joins TRBV11-2 and TRBJ2-3; D is ambiguous. The CDR3 is made up of 15 amino acids. V was trimmed by 5 bases and J by 7 bases, leaving 19 bases between them. The germline V gene has CDR1 SGHAT and CDR2 FQNNGV. The CDR3 DNA reads as TGTGCCAGCAGCCCCCTGGTATGGGCTCGTTATACGCAGTATTTT. Translation gives CASSPLVWARYTQYF.

A few counts support this clone. The genes are TRBV6-6 and TRBJ2-3, with TRBD2 matching 8 bases. The CDR3 totals 14 residues. V lost 6 bases and J lost 4; bases outside the gene matches: 6. Looked up from germline, CDR1 is MNHNY and CDR2 is SVGAGI (reference sequence). CDR3 in DNA: TGTGCCAGCAGCAGGACTAGCTCAGCAGATACGCAGTATTTT. Translated, it gives CASSRTSSADTQYF.

This clone was seen once. The V gene is TRBV7-9, the J gene TRBJ1-4; D ambiguous. The CDR3 totals 15 residues. Trimming took off 5 bases at V and 0 bases at J, with 10 bases between the two ends. Germline assignment: CDR1 SEHNR and CDR2 FQNEAQ (reference sequence). Written as DNA, the CDR3 is TGTGCCAGCAGCCTAGAGGCTGCAACTAATGAAAAACTGTTTTTT. This sequence encodes CASSLEAATNEKLFF.

This chain uses TRBV7-9 with TRBJ2-7; no clear D. This CDR3 is built from 12 residues. The germline V and J ends were trimmed by 5 bases and 6 bases, with 11 bases remaining between them. CDR1 is SEHNR and CDR2 is FQNEAQ in the germline V gene (reference sequence). The DNA of the CDR3 is TGTGCCAGCAGCCTGGCTCCCAGCGAGCAGTACTTC. It is translated as CASSLAPSEQYF.

The chain employs TRBV7-2 and TRBJ2-3; a weak D match, TRBD1 (5 bases). Looked up from germline, CDR1 is SGHTA and CDR2 is FQGNSA. Trimming pared 3 bases from V and 6 bases from J, leaving 13 bases between. The CDR3 extends over 14 amino acids. The CDR3, as DNA: TGTGCCAGCAGCTTGGTCAGGGCCAAGGATACGCAGTATTTT. The encoded protein is CASSLVRAKDTQYF.

The chain couples TRBV9 to TRBJ2-3; D call uncertain. Trimming shortened V by 0 bases and J by 2 bases, and 10 bases separated the two germline ends. CDR1 SGDLS and CDR2 YYNGEE come from the germline V gene. The CDR3 runs 15 residues. CDR3 sequence: CASSVGSKTTDTQYF. The CDR3 bases are TGTGCCAGCAGCGTAGGTAGTAAGACCACAGATACGCAGTATTTT. The full variable domain, rest sourced from reference TRBV9 and TRBJ2-3, is DSGVTQTPKHLITATGQRVTLRCSPRSGDLSVYWYQQSLDQGLQFLIQYYNGEERAKGNILERFSAQQFPDLHSELNLSSLELGDSALYFCASSVGSKTTDTQYFGPGTRLTVL.

The J gene is TRBJ2-1, the V gene TRBV7-6; 11 bases fit TRBD2. The V and J ends lost 5 bases and 9 bases, in that order; junction bases with no gene match: 9. CDR1 and CDR2 from the germline V gene are SGHVS and FNYEAQ. This CDR3 comprises 15 residues. Here the CDR3 DNA reads TGTGCCAGCAGCCTTAGCGGGGGGGCCCGTGGTGAGCAGTTCTTC. Protein sequence: CASSLSGGARGEQFF.

J is TRBJ1-1 and V is TRBV7-9, with D perhaps matching TRBD1 (5 bases). This CDR3 is built from 13 residues. V was trimmed by 6 bases and J by 2 bases, leaving 10 bases between them. Germline V gene lookup returns CDR1 SEHNR and CDR2 FQNEAQ (reference sequence). The DNA for the CDR3 is TGTGCCAGCAGGGTCGGGGGAAACACTGAAGCTTTCTTT. Encoded protein: CASRVGGNTEAFF.

This clone was seen more than once but under ten times. The CDR3 is CASSQVHPQTYQPQHF. CDR3 DNA: TGCGCCAGCAGCCAAGTTCACCCCCAGACATATCAGCCCCAGCATTTT. The genes are TRBV4-1 and TRBJ1-5; D is uncertain. Trimming left V 1 base short and J 5 bases short, with 15 bases between. The germline V gene has CDR1 MGHRA and CDR2 YSYEKL. The CDR3 contains 16 residues.

This clone is classed as large. The chain recombines TRBV19 with TRBJ1-1; no firm D call. There are 11 residues in the CDR3. Germline CDR1 and CDR2: LNHDA and SQIVND (reference sequence). V lost 10 bases to trimming and J lost 7 bases, with 13 bases between them. The CDR3 coding sequence is TGTGCCACCTCCGGCCATATTGAAGCTTTCTTT. Translating gives CATSGHIEAFF.

The V call is TRBV5-1, the J call TRBJ2-3; 7 bases agree with TRBD2. The CDR3 is made up of 14 amino acids. J gave up 3 bases and V 0 bases, and 1 base lay outside the gene matches. Germline CDR1 is SGHRS and CDR2 is YFSETQ. CDR3 amino acids: CASSLAGGTDTQYF. The DNA of the CDR3 is TGCGCCAGCAGCTTGGCCGGGGGGACAGATACGCAGTATTTT.

By proportion, this clone is medium-sized. This chain joins TRBV2 and TRBJ1-5, with D unclear. Germline loops: CDR1 SNHLY, CDR2 FYNNEI. The CDR3 consists of 14 residues. The V end was cut by 7 bases, the J end by 0 bases, with 10 bases between. CDR3 loop: CASTAANSNQPQHF. The CDR3 nucleotides are TGTGCCAGCACGGCCGCTAATAGCAATCAGCCCCAGCATTTT.